The entry that follows covers one T cell receptor beta chain sequence. The sample is drawn from a study of cytomegalovirus exposure and HLA in healthy donors. Using immunoSEQ multiplex PCR, the repertoire was profiled, and TCRdb retains in-frame clones only, with some absent. The table includes around 300,000 clones, roughly 90% detected once. Sequencing used PBMCs. This clonotype was sampled from a young woman in good health and CMV-seronegative.

The CDR3 DNA reads as TGTGCCAGCAGTCGCCGGGACAACCCCCAAGAGACCCAGTACTTC. Amino acid sequence: CASSRRDNPQETQYF. J is TRBJ2-5 and V is TRBV6-5; TRBD1 might be the D (6 bases). There are 15 residues in the CDR3. CDR1 MNHEY and CDR2 SVGAGI come from the germline V gene. Deletions cut 5 bases from V and 1 base from J, with 14 bases between.